The following is a T cell receptor beta chain sequence with its context. Ten or more counts support this clonotype. Its recognized antigen is unknown. Base quality data are lacking; no much larger clone is found one base away. Amplification of TCR beta CDR3 regions was carried out from RNA transcripts. The first round of RT-PCR for the TCR CDR3 was performed with the HTBI primer set and the Qiagen OneStep RT-PCR kit. Libraries were constructed in a second round of multiplex PCR, after which size selection and purification were performed. Paired-end sequencing of the libraries was performed with 100 bp reads on an Illumina HiSeq2000. For the original study's pipeline: Raw data were processed with SOAPnuke, discarding reads with adapters, uncalled bases, mean Phred below 15, or no exact constant-primer or identifier match. COPE v1.2.5 was used to merge high-quality paired reads, and clonotypes were defined as unique nucleotide sequences. MiTCR v1.1 was used to align the clonotypes against IMGT TRBV, TRBD and TRBJ reference segments. The analysis was restricted to V-J combinations with a frequency above 0.0001, which together covered just over 99% of the repertoires. The TCS score was defined as the ratio of F50 (clonal expansion) to E x V (chaos), calculated using BLOSUM62-based TCRdist between CDR3 peptides within each V-J. Welch's t-statistics and random forest reduced 450 to 600 V-J features to about 12, which were used in a naive Bayes classifier (R e1071). TCRdb reprocessed the public reads (quality trimming at Q25 with fastp, clone calling with MiXCR) and kept in-frame beta chains. Rows with a matching CDR3 protein are joined into one entry that keeps the most common DNA and genes. These V and J calls rely on TCRdb rather than the paper's analysis. The sample records about 330,000 distinct CDR3 sequences, about an eighth of which are singletons. The top ten hold around 32% of the sample.

Moderately to severely active disease, a Clinical Activity Score of at least 3, a NOSPECS grade of at least 4, and a duration under 3 months were present in ophthalmopathy patients. The study excluded patients with uncontrolled infections, other autoimmune diseases, pregnancy or lactation. Diagnoses relied on clinical symptoms, serum thyroxine and TRAb, thyroid ultrasound and orbital computed tomography. PBMCs were isolated from approximately 10 ml of fresh peripheral blood by Ficoll-Paque density gradient centrifugation. Total RNA was extracted with Trizol reagent, and quality was checked on an Agilent 2100 Bioanalyzer. This sample is part of a study of T cells in Graves' hyperthyroidism and ophthalmopathy (dated by TCRdb to between 2017 and 2020). Study-wide context: Peripheral blood was collected at initial diagnosis, before any treatment. For training and testing, the 110 or so patients in the discovery cohort were randomly divided in a 7:3 ratio. TCR Vbeta CDR3 sequencing of around 130 peripheral blood samples (roughly 41 ophthalmopathy, about 80 hyperthyroidism and approximately 17 progressor patients) is reported in the paper. Prospective prediction of ophthalmopathy was tested in an independent validation cohort of 18 to 20 hyperthyroidism patients and 15 to 17 patients who later progressed to ophthalmopathy. TCR V-J signatures able to tell the groups apart were searched for in a discovery cohort of 100 or so patients, of whom under 45 had Graves' ophthalmopathy and about 60 had stable Graves' hyperthyroidism. Once sampling was done, hyperthyroidism patients were given methimazole at a starting dose of 30 mg daily, whereas ophthalmopathy patients were given high-dose intravenous methylprednisolone. The study also compared thyroid tissue and blood T-cell repertoires from about six Graves' hyperthyroidism patients. What the study reported, not specific to this receptor: Sample size was not statistically predetermined, and blinding of investigators to group allocation was not performed. Most expanded thyroid clonotypes (frequency above 0.001) were also detected in blood, a finding suggesting that blood repertoires may reflect thyroid immune responses. In validation, the model predicted progression to ophthalmopathy with approximately 69% sensitivity and 72% to 85% specificity, a median of 6.5 months before onset. A 13 V-J signature model separated ophthalmopathy from stable hyperthyroidism, with roughly 88% sensitivity and 81.08% specificity in cross-validation and 80%/75% in testing.

CDR1 MNHNY and CDR2 SVGAGI were looked up in the germline V gene (reference sequence). Including cysteine and phenylalanine, the CDR3 has 11 amino acids. Only the CDR3 DNA stays, 33 bases, in frame from base 1. The junction shows trimming of 2 bases on V and 4 bases on J, plus 2 bases between the germline ends. The receptor comes from a middle-aged woman with Graves' ophthalmopathy. The specimen sequenced was blood. The chain employs TRBV6-6 and TRBJ1-1; the D gene cannot be named for sure. The CDR3 sequence is CASSYRTEAFF. The sequenced DNA is TGTGCCAGCAGTTACCGCACTGAAGCTTTCTTT.